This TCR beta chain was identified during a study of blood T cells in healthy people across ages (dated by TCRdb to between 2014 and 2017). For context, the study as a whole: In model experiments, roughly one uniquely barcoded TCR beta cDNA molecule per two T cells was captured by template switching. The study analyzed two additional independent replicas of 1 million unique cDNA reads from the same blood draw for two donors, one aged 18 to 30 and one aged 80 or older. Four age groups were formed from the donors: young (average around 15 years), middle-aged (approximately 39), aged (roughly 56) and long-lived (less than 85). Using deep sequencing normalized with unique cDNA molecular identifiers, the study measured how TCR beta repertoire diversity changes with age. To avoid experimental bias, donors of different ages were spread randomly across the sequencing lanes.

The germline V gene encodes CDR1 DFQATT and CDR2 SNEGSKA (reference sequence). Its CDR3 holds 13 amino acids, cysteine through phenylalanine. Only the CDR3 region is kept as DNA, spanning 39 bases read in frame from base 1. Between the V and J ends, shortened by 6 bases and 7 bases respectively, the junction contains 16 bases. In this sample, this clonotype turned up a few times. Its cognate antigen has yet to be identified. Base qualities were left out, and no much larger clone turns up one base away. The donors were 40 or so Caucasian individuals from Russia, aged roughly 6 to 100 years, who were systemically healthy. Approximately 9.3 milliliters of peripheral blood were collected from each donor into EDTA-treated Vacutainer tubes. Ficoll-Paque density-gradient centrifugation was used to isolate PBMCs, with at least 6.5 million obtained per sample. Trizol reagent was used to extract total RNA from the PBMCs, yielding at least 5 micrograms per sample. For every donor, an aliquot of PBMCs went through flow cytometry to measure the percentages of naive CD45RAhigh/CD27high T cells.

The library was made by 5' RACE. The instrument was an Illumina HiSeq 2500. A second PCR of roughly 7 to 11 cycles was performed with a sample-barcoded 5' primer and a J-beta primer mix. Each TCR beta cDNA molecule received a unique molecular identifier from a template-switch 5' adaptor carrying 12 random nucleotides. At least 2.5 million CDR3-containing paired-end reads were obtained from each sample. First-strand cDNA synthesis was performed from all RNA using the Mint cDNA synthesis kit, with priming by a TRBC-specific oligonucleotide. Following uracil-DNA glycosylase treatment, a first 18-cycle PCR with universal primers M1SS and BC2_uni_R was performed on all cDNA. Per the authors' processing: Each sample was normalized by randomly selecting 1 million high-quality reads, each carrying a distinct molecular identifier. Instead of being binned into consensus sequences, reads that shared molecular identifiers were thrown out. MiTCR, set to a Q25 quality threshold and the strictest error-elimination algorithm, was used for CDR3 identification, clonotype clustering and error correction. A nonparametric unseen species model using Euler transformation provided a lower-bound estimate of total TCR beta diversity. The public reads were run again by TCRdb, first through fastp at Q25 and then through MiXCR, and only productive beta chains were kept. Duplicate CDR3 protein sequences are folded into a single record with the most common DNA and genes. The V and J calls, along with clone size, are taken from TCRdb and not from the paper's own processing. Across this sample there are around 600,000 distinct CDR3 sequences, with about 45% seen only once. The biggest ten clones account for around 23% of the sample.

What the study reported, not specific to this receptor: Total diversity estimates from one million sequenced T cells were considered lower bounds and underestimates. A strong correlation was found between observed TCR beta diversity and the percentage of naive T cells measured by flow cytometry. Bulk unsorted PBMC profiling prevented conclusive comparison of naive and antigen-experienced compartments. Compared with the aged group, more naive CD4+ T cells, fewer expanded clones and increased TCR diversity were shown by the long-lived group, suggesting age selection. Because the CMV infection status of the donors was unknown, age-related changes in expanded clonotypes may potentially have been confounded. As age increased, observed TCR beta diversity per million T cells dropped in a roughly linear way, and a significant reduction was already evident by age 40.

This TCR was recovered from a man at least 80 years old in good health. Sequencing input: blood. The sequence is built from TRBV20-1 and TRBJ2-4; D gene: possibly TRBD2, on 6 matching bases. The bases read TGCAGTGCCGGTCCTCCAGGGAGGAACATTCAGTACTTC. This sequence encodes CSAGPPGRNIQYF.